This T cell receptor (beta chain) was captured in a study of T-cell memory formation after mild COVID-19. The TCR alpha and TCR beta cDNA libraries, bearing sample barcodes and UMIs, were generated by 5'RACE using constant-segment primers. One entry per CDR3 protein, called by TCRdb with MiXCR from the 5' RACE reads. The profile shows 45,000 to 55,000 distinct CDR3 sequences, 9.3% of them singletons. Sequencing input: PBMCs or a T cell subset sorted from them (not recorded which). This sequence originates from an adult woman who had mild COVID-19 (a few samples of this study predate the infection). Cell type and time point are not known.

The CDR3, as DNA: TGTGCCAGCAGCATACATACCGGGACAGGGAATGGCTACACCTTC. Translating gives CASSIHTGTGNGYTF. The chain recombines TRBV3-1 with TRBJ1-2; TRBD1 matches 9 bases. Germline CDR1 LGHDT, CDR2 YNNKEL (reference sequence). This CDR3 has 15 amino acids. Losses at the gene ends were 5 bases for V and 6 bases for J; bases not matched to a gene: 10.